This passage covers 18 T cell receptor beta chains from one sample sequenced in a study of human T cells and chemical hapten exposure. The time point here: pre-sensitization, week 0. The treatment denotes: therapeutic diphenylcyclopropenone sensitization with weekly scalp DPC. MiXCR, applied by TCRdb to the RACE reads, yields one record per CDR3 protein. The repertoire holds some 39,000 distinct CDR3 sequences, about 7.6% seen once, with 1% to 1.5% in the top ten. The sequences come from whole blood, collected in connection with sensitization to the hapten diphenylcyclopropenone (DPC). The receptors shown here come from a woman in her forties or fifties with alopecia areata. Some clones in this sample may be carry-over from other donors' samples.

This clonotype has ten or more counts. The chain uses TRBV3-1 and TRBJ2-1, with D possibly being TRBD2 (7 bases). This CDR3 contains 17 residues. Germline CDR1 reads LGHDT; CDR2 reads YNNKEL (reference sequence). The V and J ends lost 1 base and 3 bases respectively, with 16 bases between them. In nucleotides, the CDR3 is TGTGCCAGCAGCCAAGTCTTTCGGAGGGGGGGCTACAATGAGCAGTTCTTC. It specifies CASSQVFRRGGYNEQFF.

At least ten counts were recorded for this clonotype. V and J are TRBV24-1 and TRBJ2-3, with D unclear. The CDR3 consists of 14 residues. Between the trimmed V and J ends, which lost 3 bases and 2 bases, there was a span of 8 bases. Germline loops: CDR1 KGHDR, CDR2 SFDVKD. This chain's CDR3 is CATSDPDLTDTQYF. As DNA, the CDR3 is TGTGCCACCAGTGATCCCGACCTCACAGATACGCAGTATTTT.

This chain joins TRBV7-9 and TRBJ2-3; D might be TRBD2 (6 bases). The V and J ends lost 5 bases and 12 bases respectively, with 18 bases between them. The CDR3 contains 13 residues. CDR1 SEHNR and CDR2 FQNEAQ come from the germline V gene (reference sequence). The CDR3 DNA is TGTGCCAGCAGCAATTCCGGGAGACCATCCCAGTATTTT. Residues: CASSNSGRPSQYF.

Ten or more counts support this clonotype. The chain is built from TRBV6-5 and TRBJ1-4, with unresolved D. V was cut by 7 bases and J by 8 bases, with 5 bases left in between. The CDR3 runs 10 residues. Germline CDR1 and CDR2: MNHEY and SVGAGI. The CDR3 reads CASIPEKLFF. CDR3 nucleotides: TGTGCCAGCATCCCCGAAAAACTGTTTTTT.

This clonotype was detected many times. The chain has TRBV24-1 and TRBJ2-7, with D unclear. This CDR3 region has 15 residues. V lost 3 bases, J lost 0 bases, and 11 bases lay in between. Germline CDR1 is KGHDR and CDR2 is SFDVKD. CDR3 nucleotide sequence: TGTGCCACCAGTGATCCCAGTTCGCTCTCCTACGAGCAGTACTTC. This codes for CATSDPSSLSYEQYF.

There are many counts of this clonotype. The chain links TRBV7-3 to TRBJ2-2; maybe TRBD1 (5 bases). The length of the CDR3 is 14 residues. Trimming removed 5 bases at V and 7 bases at J, with 14 bases between. Germline loops: CDR1 SGHTA, CDR2 FQGTGA. The CDR3 sequence: CASSRTPTGGELFF. CDR3 nucleotide sequence: TGTGCCAGCAGCCGGACACCCACGGGCGGGGAGCTGTTTTTT.

This clonotype was seen at least ten times. The chain uses TRBV20-1 and TRBJ2-3, with 10 bases matching TRBD2. This CDR3 has 16 amino acids. V lost 0 bases to trimming and J lost 1 base; unmatched junction nucleotides: 4. Looked up from germline, CDR1 is DFQATT and CDR2 is SNEGSKA (reference sequence). The chain's CDR3 is CSARDPSGRGTDTQYF. In nucleotides, the CDR3 is TGCAGTGCTAGAGATCCAAGCGGGAGGGGCACAGATACGCAGTATTTT.

This clonotype has ten or more counts. The rearrangement joins TRBV28 to TRBJ1-5; D not certain. The length of the CDR3 is 11 residues. Trimming took 8 bases from V and 4 from J, leaving 6 bases between them. The germline V gene has CDR1 MDHEN and CDR2 SYDVKM. The CDR3 loop is CASASNQPQHF. In DNA form, the CDR3 reads TGTGCCAGCGCTTCAAATCAGCCCCAGCATTTT. The complete variable domain, with remaining parts taken from reference TRBV28 and TRBJ1-5, reads DVKVTQSSRYLVKRTGEKVFLECVQDMDHENMFWYRQDPGLGLRLIYFSYDVKMKEKGDIPEGYSVSREKKERFSLILESASTNQTSMYLCASASNQPQHFGDGTRLSIL.

The CDR3 spells CASSLRAGYEQYF. Written as DNA, the CDR3 is TGTGCCAGCAGTTTGAGGGCGGGGTACGAGCAGTACTTC. The chain joins TRBV27 to TRBJ2-7, with a tentative D call TRBD2 (6 bases). The CDR3 is 13 residues long. Germline values: CDR1 MNHEY, CDR2 SMNVEV (reference sequence). V was pared by 3 bases and J by 4 bases, with 10 bases between.

This clonotype turned up a few times. Mismatch with germline at one junction end may stem from a read error. This sequence joins TRBV7-7 and TRBJ2-5; TRBD1 or TRBD2 may be the D gene (5 bases each). The CDR3 loop spans 17 amino acids. Germline V gene sequence: CDR1 SSHAT, CDR2 FNYEAQ (reference sequence). The CDR3 reads CASSPTTGTAIQETQYF. In nucleotides, the CDR3 is TGTGCTAGCAGCCCCACTACCGGGACGGCTATTCAAGAGACCCAGTACTTC. Together with reference TRBV7-7 and TRBJ2-5, the CDR3 gives the full variable domain: GAGVSQSPRYKVTKRGQDVTLRCDPISSHATLYWYQQALGQGPEFLTYFNYEAQPDKSGLPSDRFSAERPEGSISTLTIQRTEQRDSAMYRCASSPTTGTAIQETQYFGPGTRLLVL.

This clonotype was seen many times. This chain connects TRBV11-2 to TRBJ2-7, with 10 bases identical to TRBD2. Germline V gene lookup returns CDR1 SGHAT and CDR2 FQNNGV. Trimming removed 4 bases from V and 3 bases from J; junction bases left unmatched: 12. The CDR3 runs 17 residues. Here the CDR3 DNA reads TGTGCCAGCAGCTCTGGTCCGGCGCTAGCGGGGGACTACGAGCAGTACTTC. It translates to CASSSGPALAGDYEQYF.

The chain employs TRBV7-3 and TRBJ2-1; 12 bases are shared with TRBD2. V shed 1 base, J shed 4 bases, and the junction held 5 bases outside the gene matches. CDR3 length equals 17 residues. CDR1 and CDR2 (germline): SGHTA, FQGTGA. CDR3 DNA: TGTGCCAGCAGCTTAATGGGGACTAGCGGGTATTACAATGAGCAGTTCTTC. Protein sequence: CASSLMGTSGYYNEQFF.

This clonotype came up a few times. The V and J genes are TRBV29-1 and TRBJ2-5; 13 bases align to TRBD2. The trim removed 7 bases at V and 5 bases at J, leaving 7 bases unmatched. Germline V gene sequence: CDR1 SQVTM, CDR2 ANQGSEA. The CDR3 has 14 amino acids. The CDR3 nucleotides read TGCAGCGCTTCGACTAGCGGGAGGAGCGAGACCCAGTACTTC. Translating it yields CSASTSGRSETQYF.

The V and J genes are TRBV6-2 or TRBV6-3 and TRBJ2-7; tentatively, D is TRBD1 or TRBD2 (5 bases each). The germline CDR1 and CDR2 sequences are MNHEY and SVGEGT. The CDR3 totals 19 residues. The germline V and J ends were trimmed by 7 bases and 2 bases, with 30 bases remaining between them. CDR3 loop: CASIHQPSEVSGRPYEQYF. CDR3 coding DNA: TGTGCCAGCATTCACCAACCCTCCGAGGTCTCGGGACGGCCCTACGAGCAGTACTTC.

There are a few counts of this clonotype. This chain joins TRBV5-1 and TRBJ2-6; D ambiguous. CDR3 length: 14 amino acids. Trimming pared 7 bases from V and 0 bases from J, leaving 8 bases between. Germline values: CDR1 SGHRS, CDR2 YFSETQ. CDR3 sequence reads: CASHENSGANVLTF. The DNA of the CDR3 is TGCGCCAGCCATGAGAACTCTGGGGCCAACGTCCTGACTTTC. The whole variable domain, filled in from reference TRBV5-1 and TRBJ2-6, reads KAGVTQTPRYLIKTRGQQVTLSCSPISGHRSVSWYQQTPGQGLQFLFEYFSETQRNKGNFPGRFSGRQFSNSRSEMNVSTLELGDSALYLCASHENSGANVLTFGAGSRLTVL.

In its sample, this clonotype was seen many times. The DNA of the CDR3 is TGTGCCAGCAGTCAAACCAGGGTTAGGTATGGCTACACCTTC. Encoded protein: CASSQTRVRYGYTF. The chain uses TRBV12-3 or TRBV12-4 and TRBJ1-2, with TRBD1 as a possible D gene (5 bases). V shed 5 bases and J shed 5 bases, with 15 bases lying between them. The CDR3 totals 14 residues.

The chain employs TRBV11-2 and TRBJ1-2; perhaps TRBD1 as D (5 bases). The CDR3 loop spans 13 amino acids. Per the germline V gene, CDR1 is SGHAT and CDR2 is FQNNGV. Deletions cut 5 bases from V and 4 bases from J, with 11 bases between. The CDR3 DNA sequence: TGTGCCAGCAGCCCGACAGTCTTCTATGGCTACACCTTC. Amino acids: CASSPTVFYGYTF.

This clonotype came up many times. The chain joins TRBV2 to TRBJ2-1; 9 positions match TRBD2. V lost 3 bases to trimming and J lost 3 bases; unmatched junction nucleotides: 3. CDR1 and CDR2 from the germline V gene are SNHLY and FYNNEI. The CDR3 contains 15 residues. The CDR3 loop reads CASSENSGGYNEQFF. The CDR3 DNA sequence: TGTGCCAGCAGTGAGAATAGCGGGGGCTACAATGAGCAGTTCTTC.